This paragraph covers one TCR beta chain sequence. Its antigen is unidentified. Per the germline V gene, CDR1 is MNHNS and CDR2 is SASEGT. This CDR3 is built from 14 residues. V was trimmed by 3 bases and J by 3 bases, leaving 12 bases between them. These data are taken from a study of regulatory T cells in long-lasting Graves disease. Findings and limits, study-wide: There was favoring of TRBV28, TRBJ1-2 and TRBJ2-5 in persistent disease. Patients with persistent disease shared some 2,500 public clonotypes, outpacing the roughly 1,000 shared by new patients.

Time point indicated: persistent/refractory GD, antithyroid drugs over 5 years with positive TRAb. PBMC-extracted RNA yielded the TCR library. Building the TCR beta libraries relied on iRepertoire HTBI primers, and CDR3 regions underwent Arm-PCR. TCRdb re-called the multiplex PCR reads with MiXCR, one entry per CDR3 protein. The sample shows more than 650,000 distinct CDR3 sequences, around 30% of them seen only once. The TCR was taken from a female donor with Graves disease. The chain carries TRBV6-1 and TRBJ2-7; the D gene is possibly TRBD2 (5 bases). The material was peripheral blood mononuclear cells (PBMCs), obtained when the disease was refractory, from a patient treated with antithyroid drugs. The CDR3 loop reads CASSDASRSYEQYF. The CDR3 nucleotides are TGTGCCAGCAGTGACGCTAGCAGGAGCTACGAGCAGTACTTC.